A single sample is the source of the 5 T cell receptor beta chains below, sequenced in a study of shared clonotypes between healthy human individuals. Repertoires were generated with immunoSEQ multiplex PCR, while TCRdb's copy carries only in-frame clones and drops some. The data show about 2.3 million clones, with approximately 95% seen just once and about 0.41% held by the top ten. The sequencing input was naive CD4+ T cells from PBMCs. Subset defined: CD45RA+ positively selected. These receptor sequences come from a man between 18 and 29 years old in good health. Some clones in this sample may be carry-over from other donors' samples.

The gene calls are TRBV9 and TRBJ2-7, with 7 nucleotides matching TRBD1. Trimming cost V 0 bases and J 3 bases; bases outside gene matches: 6. The CDR3 spans 15 residues. Looked up from germline, CDR1 is SGDLS and CDR2 is YYNGEE. The DNA for the CDR3 is TGTGCCAGCAGCGTAGGCGACAGGGTGGGCTACGAGCAGTACTTC. Amino acids: CASSVGDRVGYEQYF.

This chain connects TRBV7-2 to TRBJ2-7, with a possible D match to TRBD2 (5 bases). V was cut by 3 bases and J by 4 bases, with 19 bases left in between. The CDR3 spans 16 residues. Germline lookup yields CDR1 SGHTA and CDR2 FQGNSA. The CDR3 sequence is CASSFLPSPGRYEQYF. In DNA form, the CDR3 reads TGTGCCAGCAGCTTCTTACCTAGCCCAGGAAGATACGAGCAGTACTTC. Together with reference TRBV7-2 and TRBJ2-7, the CDR3 gives the full variable domain: GAGVSQSPSNKVTEKGKDVELRCDPISGHTALYWYRQSLGQGLEFLIYFQGNSAPDKSGLPSDRFSAERTGGSVSTLTIQRTQQEDSAVYLCASSFLPSPGRYEQYFGPGTRLTVT.

This chain uses TRBV28 with TRBJ2-7; D gene ambiguous. Trimming removed 5 bases from V and 9 bases from J, with 11 bases in between. Germline V gene lookup returns CDR1 MDHEN and CDR2 SYDVKM. This CDR3 is built from 11 residues. The CDR3 loop reads CASSPSVGQYF. CDR3 nucleotides: TGTGCCAGCAGTCCCAGCGTGGGGCAGTACTTC.

This chain links TRBV29-1 with TRBJ1-1; 7 nucleotides match TRBD1. CDR1 is SQVTM and CDR2 is ANQGSEA in the germline V gene. The CDR3 is 14 residues long. After removal of 2 bases from V and 0 bases from J, the junction contained 3 bases not matched to a gene. The CDR3 nucleotides read TGCAGCGTTGAAAAGGGGGCCCTGAACACTGAAGCTTTCTTT. This encodes CSVEKGALNTEAFF.

The genes are TRBV6-5 and TRBJ2-7; 7 nucleotides match TRBD2. This CDR3 contains 15 residues. Germline V gene lookup returns CDR1 MNHEY and CDR2 SVGAGI. V was pared by 2 bases and J by 4 bases, with 8 bases of the junction left unmatched. CDR3 residues: CASSYAPGGSYEQYF. For the CDR3, the DNA is TGTGCCAGCAGTTACGCCCCGGGGGGTTCGTACGAGCAGTACTTC.